One and the same sample provided the 16 T cell receptor beta chains below, sequenced in a study of beta chain features in type 1 diabetes. TCRB transcripts that were expressed got sequenced, as all of the isolated RNA had been reverse transcribed. TCRdb's table, derived via immunoSEQ multiplex PCR, lists solely in-frame clones and lacks some. The table lists more than 300,000 clones, approximately 8% of them singletons, with approximately 0.44% in the top ten. The sequenced sample was central memory CD4+ T cells from blood. All receptors come from a woman in her late teens or twenties in good health.

This clone was picked up one time. One end of the junction varies from germline; a read error may be responsible. The same CDR3 can be traced to other DNA sequences in this sample. The rearrangement joins TRBV2 to TRBJ2-5; maybe TRBD1 (6 bases). Germline CDR1 SNHLY, CDR2 FYNNEI. This CDR3 has 14 amino acids. In nucleotides, the CDR3 is TGTGCTAGCAAGCCGGGACAAAGAACCGAGTCCCAGTACTTC. It specifies CASKPGQRTESQYF.

This clone has a handful of counts. The chain recombines TRBV9 with TRBJ2-3, with unresolved D. Per germline, CDR1 SGDLS and CDR2 YYNGEE. Trimming stripped 2 bases from V and 2 bases from J, with 12 bases between. This CDR3 has 15 residues. The CDR3 DNA is TGTGCCAGCAGCGTTTCTCTAGGACCCACAGATACGCAGTATTTT. Translation gives CASSVSLGPTDTQYF. The variable domain in full, completed from reference TRBV9 and TRBJ2-3, reads DSGVTQTPKHLITATGQRVTLRCSPRSGDLSVYWYQQSLDQGLQFLIQYYNGEERAKGNILERFSAQQFPDLHSELNLSSLELGDSALYFCASSVSLGPTDTQYFGPGTRLTVL.

Remarks on this clone: At one end the junction does not follow the germline gene, possibly because of a read error. This chain links TRBV6-6 with TRBJ2-7; TRBD2 might be the D (6 bases). Germline V gives CDR1 MNHNY, CDR2 SVGAGI (reference sequence). This CDR3 region has 14 residues. DNA for the CDR3: TGTGCCAGCAGTTACTCGCTCCGGGACTCTGAGCGGTACTTC. Translation gives CASSYSLRDSERYF.

The chain couples TRBV18 to TRBJ2-1; D is unresolved. The V end was cut by 4 bases, the J end by 5 bases, with 9 bases between. CDR1 is KGHSH, CDR2 LQKENI, per germline. CDR3 size: 13 residues. This chain's CDR3 is CASSLWLDNEQFF. The CDR3 bases are TGTGCCAGCTCACTTTGGCTAGACAATGAGCAGTTCTTC.

The chain links TRBV13 to TRBJ2-7, with TRBD2 identical over 10 bases. Germline V lookup: CDR1 PRHDT, CDR2 FYEKMQ (reference sequence). This CDR3 is 16 amino acids long. The junction had 5 bases not matched to a gene; V was cut back by 0 bases and J by 3 bases. The CDR3 DNA is TGTGCCAGCAGCTTAGGTTTAGCGGGAGGATACTACGAGCAGTACTTC. Protein: CASSLGLAGGYYEQYF.

This clone was seen more than once but under ten times. The genes are TRBV29-1 and TRBJ2-1; D is tentatively TRBD1 or TRBD2 (5 bases each). CDR1 SQVTM and CDR2 ANQGSEA come from the germline V gene. The CDR3 contains 18 residues. Trimming took 8 bases from V and 2 from J, leaving 28 bases between them. The CDR3 protein is CSITLWLARGATYNEQFF. The DNA of the CDR3 is TGCAGCATAACGCTGTGGCTAGCCCGAGGGGCCACCTACAATGAGCAGTTCTTC.

The rearrangement joins TRBV28 to TRBJ1-5, with no clear D. V lost 3 bases and J 2 bases, leaving 8 bases between the germline ends. CDR3 length equals 14 residues. The germline gives CDR1 MDHEN, CDR2 SYDVKM. CDR3 loop: CASSLRSGNQPQHF. The CDR3 DNA reads as TGTGCCAGCAGTTTGCGGTCTGGCAATCAGCCCCAGCATTTT.

Only a few counts were recorded for this clone. The chain recombines TRBV7-9 with TRBJ2-7; 8 bases agree with TRBD2. Germline-derived CDR1 and CDR2 are SEHNR and FQNEAQ (reference sequence). CDR3 size: 15 residues. V was pared by 1 base and J by 2 bases, with 4 bases of the junction left unmatched. This chain's CDR3 is CASSLGGLVTYEQYF. In DNA form, the CDR3 reads TGTGCCAGCAGCTTAGGGGGACTAGTAACCTACGAGCAGTACTTC.

The V call is TRBV2, the J call TRBJ1-5; D perhaps matches TRBD1 (5 bases). V gave up 2 bases and J gave up 7 bases, with 12 bases separating them. Germline CDR1 reads SNHLY; CDR2 reads FYNNEI. The CDR3 runs 14 residues. The CDR3 DNA sequence: TGTGCCAGCAGTGAAATGGGGCGGGAGCAGCCCCAGCATTTT. Translation gives CASSEMGREQPQHF.

This clone has at least ten counts. The rearrangement uses TRBV5-6 and TRBJ1-4; 12 bases agree with TRBD1. Germline values: CDR1 SGHDT, CDR2 YYEEEE. Trimming at V came to 6 bases and at J to 8 bases, leaving 8 bases not matched to a gene. This CDR3 is 15 amino acids long. CDR3 amino acids: CASNRKGTGGEKLFF. CDR3 sequence (DNA): TGTGCCAGCAATCGAAAAGGGACAGGGGGCGAAAAACTGTTTTTT.

This chain links TRBV6-6 with TRBJ2-7; D may match TRBD1 or TRBD2 (6 bases each). Germline values: CDR1 MNHNY, CDR2 SVGAGI (reference sequence). The V end lost 7 bases, the J end lost 6 bases, and 19 bases lay between the germline ends. CDR3 size: 14 residues. The CDR3 nucleotides are TGTGCCAGCAAACTTTCCCAGGGGACTCCCGAGCAGTACTTC. Residues: CASKLSQGTPEQYF.

This clone was seen repeatedly, ten times or more. The chain uses TRBV6-5 and TRBJ2-3; no clear D. The CDR3 has 13 amino acids. Trimming pared 2 bases from V and 2 bases from J, leaving 5 bases between. CDR1 is MNHEY, CDR2 SVGAGI, per germline. The CDR3 region is CASSYINTDTQYF. The CDR3 DNA sequence: TGTGCCAGCAGTTACATTAACACAGATACGCAGTATTTT.

This clone was detected ten times or more. The chain uses TRBV28 and TRBJ2-5; 8 nucleotides match TRBD1. V trimming: 7 bases; J trimming: 2 bases; junction bases outside the gene matches: 12. The CDR3 loop spans 16 amino acids. CDR1 is MDHEN, CDR2 SYDVKM, per germline. The CDR3 region has the DNA TGTGCCAGCAATGCGAGACAGGGGTACCGACAAGAGACCCAGTACTTC. This codes for CASNARQGYRQETQYF.

A few counts support this clone. The chain couples TRBV5-8 to TRBJ2-3, with unresolved D. The CDR3 is 11 residues long. The V end was cut by 2 bases, the J end by 10 bases, with 8 bases between. CDR1 and CDR2 from the germline V gene are SGHTS and YDEGEE. CDR3 in amino acids: CASSFGYAQYF. The CDR3 region has the DNA TGTGCCAGCAGCTTTGGTTACGCGCAGTATTTT.

This clone was observed a single time. V usage is TRBV4-2 and J usage is TRBJ1-4; D is possibly TRBD1 (5 bases). The length of the CDR3 is 18 residues. Germline loops: CDR1 LGHNA, CDR2 YNFKEQ. Trimming took 0 bases from V and 3 from J, leaving 17 bases between them. CDR3 in DNA: TGTGCCAGCAGCCAAGATTTGGGGCTCGCGGGTTCTAATGAAAAACTGTTTTTT. Protein: CASSQDLGLAGSNEKLFF.

This clone was observed a few times. V and J are TRBV25-1 and TRBJ1-2, with a tentative D call TRBD1 (5 bases). The CDR3 runs 12 residues. CDR1 is MGHDK, CDR2 SYGVNS, per germline. Trimming took off 4 bases at V and 8 bases at J, with 11 bases between the two ends. CDR3: CASSAGPGGYTF. The CDR3 nucleotides read TGTGCCAGCAGTGCAGGGCCGGGGGGCTACACCTTC.